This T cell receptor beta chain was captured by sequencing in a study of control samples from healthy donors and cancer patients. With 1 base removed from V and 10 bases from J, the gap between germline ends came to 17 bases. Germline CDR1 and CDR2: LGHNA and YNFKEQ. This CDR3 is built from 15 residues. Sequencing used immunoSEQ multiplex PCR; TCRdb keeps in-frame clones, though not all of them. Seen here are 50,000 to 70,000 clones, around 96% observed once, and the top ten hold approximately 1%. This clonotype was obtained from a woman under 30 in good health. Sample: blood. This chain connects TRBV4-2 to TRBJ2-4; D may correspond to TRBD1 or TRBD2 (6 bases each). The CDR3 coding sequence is TGTGCCAGCAGCCAAGTTACCGGGGGCCACACGATTCAGTACTTC. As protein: CASSQVTGGHTIQYF.